This T cell receptor (beta chain) is from a study of control samples from healthy donors and cancer patients. The protocol was immunoSEQ multiplex PCR, while the TCRdb copy is restricted to in-frame clones and leaves out a portion. The sample consists of roughly 100,000 clones, around nine tenths of them appearing once. The source of this sequence is a human donor in good health. The donor label of this sample is uncertain. Sequenced: blood.

The CDR3 here is CASSIGSSGVYEQYF. For the CDR3, the DNA is TGTGCCAGTAGTATAGGGTCCTCGGGGGTCTACGAGCAGTACTTC. V and J are TRBV19 and TRBJ2-7, with D tentatively TRBD2 (6 bases). Per germline, CDR1 LNHDA and CDR2 SQIVND (reference sequence). The CDR3 contains 15 residues. V lost 1 base and J lost 3, with 13 bases in between.